The clone carrying this T cell receptor (beta chain) was recorded many times. Its target is unknown. CD4+ or CD8+ T cells, around 1 million per library, were used for sorted libraries. From germline, CDR1 is MNHNY and CDR2 SVGAGI (reference sequence). The CDR3 has 17 amino acids. Germline trimming cut 1 base from V and 1 base from J; bases unmatched to any gene: 7. The cDNA was synthesized by 5'RACE incorporating 10-nucleotide random UMIs. One entry per CDR3 protein, called by TCRdb with MiXCR from the 5' RACE reads. The sample consists of about 38,000 distinct CDR3 sequences, under 14% of them appearing once. The data were obtained in a study of neurological immune-mediated disorders. General study findings and limits: Among expanded clones, no CDR3 amino acid sequences were shared across subjects, a pattern suggesting private repertoires in all groups.

The source is a woman in her 30s with HTLV-1-associated myelopathy (HAM/TSP). V and J are TRBV6-6 and TRBJ2-3, with 8 nucleotides matching TRBD2. Sequenced: CD4+ T cells from blood. The CDR3 is CASSYFGGGEGTDTQYF. Written as DNA, the CDR3 is TGTGCCAGCAGTTACTTCGGGGGGGGGGAAGGCACAGATACGCAGTATTTT.